This record concerns one T cell receptor beta chain sequence. Its antigen is unidentified. CDR1 and CDR2 (germline): LNHDA, SQIVND (reference sequence). V lost 5 bases and J 6 bases, leaving 21 bases between the germline ends. This CDR3 contains 16 residues. TCR beta CDR3 regions were amplified from RNA. The primer set for the first-round RT-PCR of the TCR CDR3 was HTBI. TCRdb passed the multiplex PCR reads through MiXCR, listing each CDR3 protein once. The sample lists some 270,000 distinct CDR3 sequences, roughly 15% occurring once. These data are taken from a study of T cells in Graves' hyperthyroidism and ophthalmopathy. Study results and limitations: In the blood, most expanded thyroid clonotypes above 0.001 appeared as well.

The PBMCs had their origin in approximately 10 ml of fresh peripheral blood. The TCR was taken from a woman in her thirties or forties with Graves' hyperthyroidism. This chain joins TRBV19 and TRBJ2-3, with a possible D match to TRBD1 (6 bases). Sequencing input: blood. CDR3 DNA sequence: TGTGCCAGTAGTCCACCGGGACACCAGCGACTTGATACGCAGTATTTT. The encoded protein is CASSPPGHQRLDTQYF.